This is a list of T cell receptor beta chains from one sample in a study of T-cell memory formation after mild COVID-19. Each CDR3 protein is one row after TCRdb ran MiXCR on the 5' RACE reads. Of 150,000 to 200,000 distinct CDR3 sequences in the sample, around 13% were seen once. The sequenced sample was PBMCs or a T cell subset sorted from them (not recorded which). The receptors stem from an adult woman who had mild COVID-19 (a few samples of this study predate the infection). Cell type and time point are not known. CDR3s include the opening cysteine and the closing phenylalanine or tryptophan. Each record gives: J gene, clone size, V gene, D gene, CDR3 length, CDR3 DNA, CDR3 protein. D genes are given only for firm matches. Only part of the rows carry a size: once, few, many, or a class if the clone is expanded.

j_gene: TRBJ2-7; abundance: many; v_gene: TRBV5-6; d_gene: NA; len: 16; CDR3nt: TGTGCCAGCAGCTTGCGTCAGGGGGGGCCCTCCTACGAGCAGTACTTC; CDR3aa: CASSLRQGGPSYEQYF
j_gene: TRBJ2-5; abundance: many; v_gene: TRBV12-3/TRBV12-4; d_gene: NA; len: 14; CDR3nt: TGTGCCAGCAGTCCTAGGATGAGGAGGGAGACCCAGTACTTC; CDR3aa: CASSPRMRRETQYF
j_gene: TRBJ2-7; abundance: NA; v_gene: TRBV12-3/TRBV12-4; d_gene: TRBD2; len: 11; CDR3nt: TGTGCCAGCAGCCAAGGACTAGCAGAGTACTTC; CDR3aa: CASSQGLAEYF
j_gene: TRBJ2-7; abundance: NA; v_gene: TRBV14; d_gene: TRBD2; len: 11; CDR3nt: TGTGCCAGCAGGCCGACTAGCGGTCACCGCTTC; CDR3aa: CASRPTSGHRF
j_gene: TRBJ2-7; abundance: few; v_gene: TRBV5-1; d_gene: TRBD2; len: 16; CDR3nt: TGCGCCAGCAGCTTGGGACTAGCGGGGAGGACCTACGAGCAGTACTTC; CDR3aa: CASSLGLAGRTYEQYF
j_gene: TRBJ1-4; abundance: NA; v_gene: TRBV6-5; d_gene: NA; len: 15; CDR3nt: TGTGCCAGCAGTTACTCTGGCGGGGGGGACGAAAAACTGTTTTTT; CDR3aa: CASSYSGGGDEKLFF
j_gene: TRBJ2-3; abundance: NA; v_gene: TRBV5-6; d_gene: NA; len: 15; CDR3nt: TGTGCCAGCAGCTTGAACGGGTTGGGCACAGATACGCAGTATTTT; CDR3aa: CASSLNGLGTDTQYF
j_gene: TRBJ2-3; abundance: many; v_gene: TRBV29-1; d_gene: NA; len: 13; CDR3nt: TGCAGCGTTGAGGAACCACCTAGGGATACGCAGTATTTT; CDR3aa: CSVEEPPRDTQYF
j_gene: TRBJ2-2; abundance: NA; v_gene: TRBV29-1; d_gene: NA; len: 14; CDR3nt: TGCAGCGTGCGGGGACCCCCCGACACCGGGGAGCTGTTTTTT; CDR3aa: CSVRGPPDTGELFF
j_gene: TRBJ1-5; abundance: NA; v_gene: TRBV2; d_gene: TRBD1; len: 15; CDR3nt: TGTGCCAGCAGTGAAGAAACAGGGGTCGGGCAGCCCCAGCATTTT; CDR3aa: CASSEETGVGQPQHF
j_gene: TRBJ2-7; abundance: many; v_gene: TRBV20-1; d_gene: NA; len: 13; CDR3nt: TGCAGTGCTGGTGGGGAGAGGTTCTACGAGCAGTACTTC; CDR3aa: CSAGGERFYEQYF
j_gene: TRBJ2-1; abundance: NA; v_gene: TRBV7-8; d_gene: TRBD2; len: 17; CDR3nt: TGTGCCAGCAGCCCCACTACTACGGGACTAGCGGGAGAGAGGCAGTTCTTC; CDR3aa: CASSPTTTGLAGERQFF
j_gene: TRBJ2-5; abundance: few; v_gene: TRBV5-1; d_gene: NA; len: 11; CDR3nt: TGCGCCAGCAGTACCGAAGAGACCCAGTACTTC; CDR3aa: CASSTEETQYF
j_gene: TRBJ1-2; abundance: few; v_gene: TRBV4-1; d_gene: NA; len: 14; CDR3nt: TGCGCCAGCAGCCAAACTGGGGGGACTTATGGCTACACCTTC; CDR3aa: CASSQTGGTYGYTF
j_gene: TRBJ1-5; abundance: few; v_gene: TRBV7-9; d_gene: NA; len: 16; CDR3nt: TGTGCCAGCAGCACACACAGAGATTATAGCAATCAGCCCCAGCATTTT; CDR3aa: CASSTHRDYSNQPQHF
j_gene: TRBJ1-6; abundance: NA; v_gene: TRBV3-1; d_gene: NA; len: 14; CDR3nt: TGTGCCAGCAGCCAACGGACAGAGAATTCACCCCTCCACTTT; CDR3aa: CASSQRTENSPLHF
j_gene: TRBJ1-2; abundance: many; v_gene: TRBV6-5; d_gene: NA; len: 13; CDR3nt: TGTGCCAGCAAGCGGTTTGGGGACTATGGCTACACCTTC; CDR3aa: CASKRFGDYGYTF
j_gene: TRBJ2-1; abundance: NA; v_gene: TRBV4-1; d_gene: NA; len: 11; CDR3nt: TGCGCCAGTTCACAGAAGGGTGAGCAGTTCTTC; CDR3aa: CASSQKGEQFF
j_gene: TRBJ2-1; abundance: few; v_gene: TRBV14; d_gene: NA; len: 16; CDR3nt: TGTGCCAGCAGTCCACAGGGGCGGGGGGCCTACAATGAGCAGTTCTTC; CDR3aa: CASSPQGRGAYNEQFF
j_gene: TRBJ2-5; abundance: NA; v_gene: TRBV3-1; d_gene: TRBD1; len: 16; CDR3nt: TGTGCCAGCAGCCCTCCCGGGACAGGGGGTTGGGAGACCCAGTACTTC; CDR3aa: CASSPPGTGGWETQYF